The rows below give T cell receptor beta chains drawn from one sample of a study of T-cell reconstitution after alpha-beta-depleted transplantation in children. One entry per CDR3 protein results from TCRdb running MiXCR on the PCR reads. The repertoire holds hundreds of thousands of distinct CDR3 sequences, roughly a tenth seen once, with 7% to 9.5% in the top ten. The starting material was PBMCs, obtained before TCRalphabeta/CD19-depleted stem cell transplant. Every receptor here comes from a boy under two years old with acute myeloid leukemia, due to receive a stem cell transplant. CDR3s include the opening cysteine and the closing phenylalanine or tryptophan. Fields, in order: J gene, D gene, clone size, V gene, CDR3 DNA, CDR3 protein. D genes are given only for firm matches. Clone sizes are given selectively: once, few, many, or a class where the clone is expanded.

>TRBJ1-5|TRBD1|once|TRBV6-2/TRBV6-3
TGTGCCAGCAGTTATTCTCGTCAGGGGGCGTTTAAGGGCAATCAGCCCCAGCATTTT
CASSYSRQGAFKGNQPQHF
>TRBJ2-1|-|-|TRBV13
TGTGCCAGCAGCTCCCGACTCGTAAGCTCCTACAATGAGCAGTTCTTC
CASSSRLVSSYNEQFF
>TRBJ1-1|-|-|TRBV7-9
TGTGCCAGCAGCTCTCGCGAATCGGGACATTTGAACACTGAAGCTTTCTTT
CASSSRESGHLNTEAFF
>TRBJ2-3|-|-|TRBV10-3
TGTGCCATCAGTGAGTCCTGGACCTCCGGCCGCACAGATACGCAGTATTTT
CAISESWTSGRTDTQYF
>TRBJ2-7|-|many|TRBV3-1
TGTGCCAGCAGCCAAGCGGGGGCCTCCTACGAGCAGTACTTC
CASSQAGASYEQYF
>TRBJ2-1|-|many|TRBV3-1
TGTGCCAGCAGCCCCCCCGCACGGGGCTCCTACAATGAGCAGTTCTTC
CASSPPARGSYNEQFF
>TRBJ2-7|-|many|TRBV18
TGTGCCAGCTCACCACAGGGACCCTACGAGCAGTACTTC
CASSPQGPYEQYF
>TRBJ2-1|TRBD2|many|TRBV7-3
TGTGCCAGCAGCTTATTTGGCGGGGGGGCCGGGTACAATGAGCAGTTCTTC
CASSLFGGGAGYNEQFF
>TRBJ2-7|-|few|TRBV28
TGTGCCAGCAGTGGAGGACTAAGCGGTTCCTACGAGCAGTACTTC
CASSGGLSGSYEQYF
>TRBJ1-5|TRBD1|many|TRBV7-2
TGTGCCAGCAGCCCTAGGACAGGGGGGAACAATCAGCCCCAGCATTTT
CASSPRTGGNNQPQHF
>TRBJ2-7|-|many|TRBV5-1
TGCGCCAGCAGCTTAAACCGACCTACACCGAGCTACGAGCAGTACTTC
CASSLNRPTPSYEQYF
>TRBJ1-5|TRBD1|many|TRBV6-2/TRBV6-3
TGTGCCAGCAGTTACCGGACAGGGAGTCAGCCCCAGCATTTT
CASSYRTGSQPQHF
>TRBJ1-2|-|many|TRBV28
TGTGCCAGCAGCAGGACACTCGGGGATATCTATGGCTACACCTTC
CASSRTLGDIYGYTF
>TRBJ2-4|-|few|TRBV2
TGTGCCAGCAGTGAAGAAAAGTTTCTAGCCAAAAACATTCAGTACTTC
CASSEEKFLAKNIQYF
>TRBJ2-5|TRBD2|many|TRBV5-1
TGCGCCAGCAGCCATAGACTAGCCAACTCACAAGAGACCCAGTACTTC
CASSHRLANSQETQYF
>TRBJ1-1|-|many|TRBV4-3
TGCGCCAGCAGCCAAGATGTGGCCACTGAAGCTTTCTTT
CASSQDVATEAFF
>TRBJ2-3|-|many|TRBV6-5
TGTGCCAGCAGTTCTCCAGGAACGCCGGCGGGTGATACGCAGTATTTT
CASSSPGTPAGDTQYF
>TRBJ2-7|TRBD2|many|TRBV5-1
TGCGCCAGCAGCTTGACCACGAGACTAGCGGGAGTCGCCTACGAGCAGTACTTC
CASSLTTRLAGVAYEQYF
>TRBJ2-7|TRBD2|many|TRBV7-2
TGTGCCAGCAGCTTAGCCCTAGCGGGAAAGTACGAGCAGTACTTC
CASSLALAGKYEQYF
>TRBJ2-7|-|-|TRBV6-1
TGTGCCAGCAGTGGTCGTCGGAACTCCTACGAGCAGTACTTC
CASSGRRNSYEQYF
>TRBJ2-2|-|few|TRBV2
TGTGCCAGCACCCTCAGAGGAGACACGAACACCGGGGAGCTGTTTTTT
CASTLRGDTNTGELFF
>TRBJ2-1|TRBD2|many|TRBV7-6
TGTGCCAGCAGCTTTGGCCTAGCGGGCTTCAGCTCCTACAATGAGCAGTTCTTC
CASSFGLAGFSSYNEQFF
>TRBJ2-7|-|many|TRBV5-1
TGCGCCAGCAGCTTGGCGGGGGACTCCTACGAGCAGTACTTC
CASSLAGDSYEQYF
>TRBJ2-7|TRBD2|-|TRBV7-2
TGTGCCAGCAGCTTTACTAGCGGGAGGGCCGAGCAGTACTTC
CASSFTSGRAEQYF
>TRBJ2-7|TRBD1|many|TRBV11-2
TGTGCCAGCAGCTCCCTTACAGGACAGGGGTACGAGCAGTACTTC
CASSSLTGQGYEQYF
>TRBJ2-5|-|many|TRBV3-1
TGTGCCAGCAGCCAACAGGAAGAGACCCAGTACTTC
CASSQQEETQYF
>TRBJ1-2|-|many|TRBV29-1
TGCAGCGTTGGGCAACTGACAGGATATGGCTACACCTTC
CSVGQLTGYGYTF
>TRBJ2-5|TRBD1|many|TRBV5-1
TGCGCCAGCAGCTTGGATGTCGGTGAGGGGGCGGAGACCCAGTACTTC
CASSLDVGEGAETQYF
>TRBJ2-1|-|many|TRBV19
TGTGCCAGTAGTATAGGGTCAGGAGGAGTCGATGAGCAGTTCTTC
CASSIGSGGVDEQFF
>TRBJ1-5|-|medium-sized|TRBV12-3/TRBV12-4
TGTGCCAGCAGCTTACAGGGCAATCAGCCCCAGCATTTT
CASSLQGNQPQHF
>TRBJ1-5|-|many|TRBV28
TGTGCCAGCAGTTTCCGGCAGGGAAGGCAGCCCCAGCATTTT
CASSFRQGRQPQHF
>TRBJ2-7|-|many|TRBV6-1
TGTGCCAGCAGTGAATATGGGAACGAGCAGTACTTC
CASSEYGNEQYF
>TRBJ2-7|TRBD1|many|TRBV7-2
TGTGCCAGCAGCTTAGTCCCGGGACAGAGCTCCTACGAGCAGTACTTC
CASSLVPGQSSYEQYF
>TRBJ2-1|-|many|TRBV29-1
TGCAGCGTTGCCGGACAGGGGTTCCAGCGGGAGGATTGGGAGCAGTTCTTC
CSVAGQGFQREDWEQFF
>TRBJ1-5|-|many|TRBV28
TGTGCCAGCAGGCTCACAGGGCTGCAGCCCCAGCATTTT
CASRLTGLQPQHF
>TRBJ2-6|-|-|TRBV12-3/TRBV12-4
TGTGCCAGCTACAACCTAAAAGTCACTCTCTCTGGGGCCAACGTCCTGACTTTC
CASYNLKVTLSGANVLTF
>TRBJ1-5|-|many|TRBV25-1
TGTGCCAGCAGTGAAGGGGGTCACCATCAGCCCCAGCATTTT
CASSEGGHHQPQHF
>TRBJ2-1|TRBD1|many|TRBV29-1
TGCAGCGTTGAAATGGGACAGGTGCAGTTCTTC
CSVEMGQVQFF
>TRBJ2-2|-|many|TRBV5-5
TGTGCCAGCAGCGAAAAACTAGGGGTCGGGGAGCTGTTTTTT
CASSEKLGVGELFF
>TRBJ2-7|TRBD1|-|TRBV7-2
TGTGCCAGCAGCTTAGGCCCGGACAGGGGAGTCTACGAGCAGTACTTC
CASSLGPDRGVYEQYF
>TRBJ2-5|TRBD2|-|TRBV7-2
TGTGCCAGCAGCTTAGCGGTTCCGGGACTAGCGGGAGAAGTGAGTGAAGAGACCCAGTACTTC
CASSLAVPGLAGEVSEETQYF
>TRBJ1-4|-|many|TRBV7-9
TGTGCCAGCAGCTTAGAATCCGGGACACTGGGGGAAAAACTGTTTTTT
CASSLESGTLGEKLFF
>TRBJ1-2|TRBD1|many|TRBV7-2
TGTGCCAGCAGCCCACAGGGGCTCTATGGCTACACCTTC
CASSPQGLYGYTF
>TRBJ1-1|-|-|TRBV7-2
TGTGCCAGCAGCATTAGTGGGGCGAAGAAGCACACTGAAGCTTTCTTT
CASSISGAKKHTEAFF
>TRBJ2-3|TRBD1|few|TRBV11-2
TGTGCCAGCAGCTTCCGAGGCAGGGGGCACACAGATACGCAGTATTTT
CASSFRGRGHTDTQYF
>TRBJ2-2|TRBD2|-|TRBV12-3/TRBV12-4
TGTGCCAGCGCCCAAGCGGGATACTCCACCGGGGAGCTGTTTTTT
CASAQAGYSTGELFF
>TRBJ2-5|TRBD1|few|TRBV20-1
TGCAGTGCTAGACGGGGACAGGGCTGGCGGTATACCCAGTACTTC
CSARRGQGWRYTQYF
>TRBJ2-7|-|many|TRBV4-2
TGTGCCAGCAGCCAACTACTTAGCCCCTACGAGCAGTACTTC
CASSQLLSPYEQYF
>TRBJ2-7|-|many|TRBV4-2
TGTGCCAGCAGCCAAGAGGAACGGGGGGCCTCCTACGAGCAGTACTTC
CASSQEERGASYEQYF
>TRBJ2-7|-|many|TRBV7-9
TGTGCCAGCAGCCCCCTGGGTTCCTACGAGCAGTACTTC
CASSPLGSYEQYF